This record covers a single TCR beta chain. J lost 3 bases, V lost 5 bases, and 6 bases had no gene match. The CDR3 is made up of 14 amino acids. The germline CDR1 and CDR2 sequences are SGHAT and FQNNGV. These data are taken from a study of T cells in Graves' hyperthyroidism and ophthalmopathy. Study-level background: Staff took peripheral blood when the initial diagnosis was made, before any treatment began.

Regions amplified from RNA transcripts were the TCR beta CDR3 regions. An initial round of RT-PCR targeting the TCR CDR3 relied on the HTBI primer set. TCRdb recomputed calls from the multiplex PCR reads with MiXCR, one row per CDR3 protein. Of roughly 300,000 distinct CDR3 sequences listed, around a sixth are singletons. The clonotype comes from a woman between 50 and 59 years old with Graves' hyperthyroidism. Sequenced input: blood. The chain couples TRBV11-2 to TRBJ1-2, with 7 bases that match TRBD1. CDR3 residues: CASSPGQLYYGYTF. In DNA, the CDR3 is TGTGCCAGCAGCCCGGGACAGCTCTACTATGGCTACACCTTC.